This T cell receptor (beta chain) was sequenced for a study of post-analysis software for immune sequencing data. General study results and limits: Roughly five TRBV segments occurring more often in patients than controls included TRBV5-6, TRBV5-1 and TRBV20-1.

Unique-molecular-identifier-tagged TCR beta cDNA libraries were used. Input of roughly 0.95 to 10 million T cells yielded hundreds of thousands of cDNA molecules. From the PCR reads, TCRdb called clonotypes with MiXCR, one entry per CDR3 protein. Of under 900,000 distinct CDR3 sequences in the sample, roughly 50% are singletons; the top ten hold approximately 4.4%. A remark on this clonotype: Its target is unknown.

The CDR3 spans 14 residues. The V end was cut by 4 bases, the J end by 4 bases, with 14 bases between. Germline loops: CDR1 SGHDT, CDR2 YYEEEE. Specimen: blood. The sequence derives from a girl aged 10 to 17 with multiple sclerosis. V is TRBV5-6 and J is TRBJ1-2; a possible D gene is TRBD1 (5 bases). CDR3 bases: TGTGCCAGCAGCCGCCCCACAGGAGGCTATGGCTACACCTTC. Amino acid sequence: CASSRPTGGYGYTF.